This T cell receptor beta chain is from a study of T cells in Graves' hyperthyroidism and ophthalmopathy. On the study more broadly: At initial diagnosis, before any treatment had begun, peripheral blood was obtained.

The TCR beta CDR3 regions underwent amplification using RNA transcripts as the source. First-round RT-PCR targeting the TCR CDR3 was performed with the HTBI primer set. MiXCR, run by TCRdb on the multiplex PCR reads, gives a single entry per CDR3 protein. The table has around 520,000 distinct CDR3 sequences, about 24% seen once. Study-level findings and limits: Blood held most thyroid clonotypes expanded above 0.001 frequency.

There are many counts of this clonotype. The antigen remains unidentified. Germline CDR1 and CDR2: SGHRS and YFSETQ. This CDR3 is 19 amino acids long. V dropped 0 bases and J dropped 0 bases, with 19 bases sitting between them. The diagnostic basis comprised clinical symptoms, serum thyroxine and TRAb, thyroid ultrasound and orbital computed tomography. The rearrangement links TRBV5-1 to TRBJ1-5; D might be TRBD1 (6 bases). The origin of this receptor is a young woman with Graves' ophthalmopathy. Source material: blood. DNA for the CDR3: TGCGCCAGCAGCTTGGGACCGACAGGAATCGGAGATAGCAATCAGCCCCAGCATTTT. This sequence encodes CASSLGPTGIGDSNQPQHF. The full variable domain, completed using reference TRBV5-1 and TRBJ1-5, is KAGVTQTPRYLIKTRGQQVTLSCSPISGHRSVSWYQQTPGQGLQFLFEYFSETQRNKGNFPGRFSGRQFSNSRSEMNVSTLELGDSALYLCASSLGPTGIGDSNQPQHFGDGTRLSIL.